This T cell receptor (beta chain) was identified in a study of patients and donors after allogeneic stem cell transplantation. Per the germline V gene, CDR1 is DFQATT and CDR2 is SNEGSKA (reference sequence). Trimming left V 4 bases short and J 7 bases short, with 22 bases between. The CDR3 has 15 residues. TCRdb reanalysed the RT-PCR reads using MiXCR and keeps one entry per CDR3 protein. The data contain over 150,000 distinct CDR3 sequences, approximately 31% of them singletons. Input material: blood, either unsorted or a sorted T cell fraction (not recorded which). This chain joins TRBV20-1 and TRBJ1-1; tentatively, D is TRBD1 (5 bases). The clonotype originates from a human donor who was either an allogeneic HSCT recipient or a stem cell or donor lymphocyte infusion donor (not recorded which). It is not recorded whose cells these are; they may come from a transplant donor. CDR3 sequence (DNA): TGCAGTGCTACTAACCCCAGGACAACTAAAAATGAAGCTTTCTTT. This translates into CSATNPRTTKNEAFF.